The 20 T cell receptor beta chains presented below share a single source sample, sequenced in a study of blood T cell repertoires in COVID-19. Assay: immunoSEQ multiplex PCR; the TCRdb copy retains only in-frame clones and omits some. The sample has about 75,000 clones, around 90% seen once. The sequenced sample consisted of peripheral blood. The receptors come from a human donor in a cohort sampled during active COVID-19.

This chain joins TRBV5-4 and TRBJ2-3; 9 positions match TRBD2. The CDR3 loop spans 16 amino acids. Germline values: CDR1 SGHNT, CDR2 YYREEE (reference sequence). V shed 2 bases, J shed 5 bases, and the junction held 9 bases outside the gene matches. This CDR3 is CASSFSAGGLIDTQYF. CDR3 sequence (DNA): TGTGCCAGCAGCTTCTCTGCGGGGGGGCTCATAGATACGCAGTATTTT.

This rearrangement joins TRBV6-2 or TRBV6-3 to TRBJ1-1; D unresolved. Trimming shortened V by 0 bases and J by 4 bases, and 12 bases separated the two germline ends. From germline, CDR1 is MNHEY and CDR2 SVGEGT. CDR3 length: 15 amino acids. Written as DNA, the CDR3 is TGTGCCAGCAGTTACTCCTTGGAGGTACGCACTGAAGCTTTCTTT. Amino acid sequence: CASSYSLEVRTEAFF.

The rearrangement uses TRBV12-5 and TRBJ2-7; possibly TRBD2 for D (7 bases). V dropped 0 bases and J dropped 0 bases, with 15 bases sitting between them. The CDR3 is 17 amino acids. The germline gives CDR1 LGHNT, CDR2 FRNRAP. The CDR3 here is CASGLVAWGGGSYEQYF. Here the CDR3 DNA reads TGTGCTAGTGGTTTGGTAGCATGGGGAGGGGGCTCCTACGAGCAGTACTTC.

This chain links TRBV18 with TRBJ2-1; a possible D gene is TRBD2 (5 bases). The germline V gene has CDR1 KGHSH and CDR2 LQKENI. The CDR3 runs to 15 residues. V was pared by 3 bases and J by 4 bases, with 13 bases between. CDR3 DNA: TGTGCCAGCTCACCGAGGACGGGAAGTTACAATGAGCAGTTCTTC. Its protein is CASSPRTGSYNEQFF.

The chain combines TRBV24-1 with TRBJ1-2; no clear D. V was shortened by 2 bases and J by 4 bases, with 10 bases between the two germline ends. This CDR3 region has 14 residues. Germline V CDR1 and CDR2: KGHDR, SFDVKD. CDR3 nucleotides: TGTGCCACCAGTGATTCCAGGCGTGGCTATGGCTACACCTTC. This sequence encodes CATSDSRRGYGYTF.

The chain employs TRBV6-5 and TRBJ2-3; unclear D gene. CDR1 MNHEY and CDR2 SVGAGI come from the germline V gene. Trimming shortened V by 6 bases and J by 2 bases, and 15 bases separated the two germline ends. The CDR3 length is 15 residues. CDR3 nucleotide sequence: TGTGCCAGCAGACCCTTTCGGTTTAACACAGATACGCAGTATTTT. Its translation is CASRPFRFNTDTQYF.

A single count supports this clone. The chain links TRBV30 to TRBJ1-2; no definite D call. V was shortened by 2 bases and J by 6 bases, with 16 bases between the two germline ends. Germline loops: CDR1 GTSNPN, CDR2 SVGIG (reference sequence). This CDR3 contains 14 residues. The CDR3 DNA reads TGTGCCTGGAGTCGGACTTTGGGATACGATGGCTACACCTTC. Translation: CAWSRTLGYDGYTF.

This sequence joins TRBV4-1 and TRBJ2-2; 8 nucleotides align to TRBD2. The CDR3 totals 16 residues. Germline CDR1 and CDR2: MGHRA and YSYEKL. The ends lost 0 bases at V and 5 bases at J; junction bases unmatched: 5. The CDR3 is CASSQEAGARTGELFF. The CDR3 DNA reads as TGCGCCAGCAGCCAAGAAGCGGGGGCGAGGACCGGGGAGCTGTTTTTT.

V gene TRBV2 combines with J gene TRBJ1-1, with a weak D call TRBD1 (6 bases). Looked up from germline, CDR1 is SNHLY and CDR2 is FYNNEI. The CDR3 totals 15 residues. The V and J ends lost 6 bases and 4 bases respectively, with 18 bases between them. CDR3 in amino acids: CASSVPTYRVTEAFF. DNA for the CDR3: TGTGCCAGCAGCGTACCAACCTACAGGGTCACTGAAGCTTTCTTT.

The DNA for the CDR3 is TGTGCCAGCAGCTTAAAATCCCCCGGACAGGGGGCGGACGGGGAGCTGTTTTTT. Encoded protein: CASSLKSPGQGADGELFF. The chain links TRBV7-3 to TRBJ2-2, with 11 nucleotides matching TRBD1. With 1 base clipped from V and 7 bases from J, the junction kept 11 bases outside the gene matches. The CDR3 has 18 amino acids. The V gene's germline CDR1 is SGHTA and CDR2 FQGTGA.

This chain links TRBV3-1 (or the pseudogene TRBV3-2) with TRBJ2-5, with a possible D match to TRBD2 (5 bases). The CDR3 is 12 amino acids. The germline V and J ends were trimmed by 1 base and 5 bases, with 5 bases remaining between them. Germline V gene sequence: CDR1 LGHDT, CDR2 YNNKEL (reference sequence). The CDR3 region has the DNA TGTGCCAGCAGCCAAGGAGGGGAGACCCAGTACTTC. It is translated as CASSQGGETQYF.

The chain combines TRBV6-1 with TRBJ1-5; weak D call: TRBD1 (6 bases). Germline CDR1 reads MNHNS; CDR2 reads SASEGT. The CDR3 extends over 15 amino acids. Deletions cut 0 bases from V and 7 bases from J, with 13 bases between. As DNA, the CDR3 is TGTGCCAGCAGTGAAGCGAACAGGGTACGGCAGCCCCAGCATTTT. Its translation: CASSEANRVRQPQHF.

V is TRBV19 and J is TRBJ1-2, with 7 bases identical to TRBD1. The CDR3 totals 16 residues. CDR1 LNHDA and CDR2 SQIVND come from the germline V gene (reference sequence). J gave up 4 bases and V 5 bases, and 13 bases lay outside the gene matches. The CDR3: CASSSSGGTDPYGYTF. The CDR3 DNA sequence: TGTGCCAGTAGTTCCAGTGGGGGGACAGATCCCTATGGCTACACCTTC.

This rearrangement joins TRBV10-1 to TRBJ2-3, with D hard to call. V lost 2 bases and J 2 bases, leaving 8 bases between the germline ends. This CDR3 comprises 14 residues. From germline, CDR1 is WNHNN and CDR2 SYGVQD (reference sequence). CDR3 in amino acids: CASSEGQNTDTQYF. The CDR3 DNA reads TGCGCCAGCAGTGAGGGCCAGAACACAGATACGCAGTATTTT.

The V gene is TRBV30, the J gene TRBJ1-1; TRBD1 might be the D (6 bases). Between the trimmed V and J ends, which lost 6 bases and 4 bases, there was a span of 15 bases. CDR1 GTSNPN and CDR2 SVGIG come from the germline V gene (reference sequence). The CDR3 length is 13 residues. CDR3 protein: CACQGGVITEAFF. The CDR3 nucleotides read TGTGCCTGCCAAGGGGGGGTAATCACTGAAGCTTTCTTT. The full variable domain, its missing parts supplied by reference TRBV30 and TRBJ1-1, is SQTIHQWPATLVQPVGSPLSLECTVEGTSNPNLYWYRQAAGRGLQLLFYSVGIGQISSEVPQNLSASRPQDRQFILSSKKLLLSDSGFYLCACQGGVITEAFFGQGTRLTVV.

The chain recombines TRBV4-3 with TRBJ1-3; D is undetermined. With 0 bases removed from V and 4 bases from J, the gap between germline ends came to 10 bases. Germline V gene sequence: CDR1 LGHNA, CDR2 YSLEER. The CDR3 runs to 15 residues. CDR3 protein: CASSQDRGGGNTIYF. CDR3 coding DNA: TGCGCCAGCAGCCAAGATCGGGGTGGCGGAAACACCATATATTTT.

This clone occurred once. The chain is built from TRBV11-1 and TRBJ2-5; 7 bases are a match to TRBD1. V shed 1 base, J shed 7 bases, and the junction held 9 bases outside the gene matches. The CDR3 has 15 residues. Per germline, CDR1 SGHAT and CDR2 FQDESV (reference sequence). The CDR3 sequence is CASSLVGRGSGTQYF. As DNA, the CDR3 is TGTGCCAGCAGCTTAGTTGGCAGGGGGTCGGGGACCCAGTACTTC.

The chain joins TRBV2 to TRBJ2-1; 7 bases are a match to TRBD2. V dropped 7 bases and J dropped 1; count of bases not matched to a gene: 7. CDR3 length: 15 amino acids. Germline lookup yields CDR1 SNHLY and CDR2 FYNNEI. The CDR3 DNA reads TGTGCCAGCAAAGGTCCAGCGGGATCCTACAATGAGCAGTTCTTC. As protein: CASKGPAGSYNEQFF.

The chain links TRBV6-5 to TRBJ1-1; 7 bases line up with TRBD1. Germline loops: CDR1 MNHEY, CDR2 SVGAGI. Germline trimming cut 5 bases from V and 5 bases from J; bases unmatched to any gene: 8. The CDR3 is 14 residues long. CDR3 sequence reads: CASSKDRRGTEAFF. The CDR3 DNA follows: TGTGCCAGCAGTAAGGACAGGAGGGGGACTGAAGCTTTCTTT.

The CDR3 DNA follows: TGCGCCAGCAGCTTAGGGGGCTTTGAGGATTCACCCCTCCACTTT. It encodes CASSLGGFEDSPLHF. The chain joins TRBV5-1 to TRBJ1-6; 7 bases fit TRBD1. The junction had 7 bases not matched to a gene; V was cut back by 2 bases and J by 8 bases. The CDR3 has 15 amino acids. Germline V lookup: CDR1 SGHRS, CDR2 YFSETQ.